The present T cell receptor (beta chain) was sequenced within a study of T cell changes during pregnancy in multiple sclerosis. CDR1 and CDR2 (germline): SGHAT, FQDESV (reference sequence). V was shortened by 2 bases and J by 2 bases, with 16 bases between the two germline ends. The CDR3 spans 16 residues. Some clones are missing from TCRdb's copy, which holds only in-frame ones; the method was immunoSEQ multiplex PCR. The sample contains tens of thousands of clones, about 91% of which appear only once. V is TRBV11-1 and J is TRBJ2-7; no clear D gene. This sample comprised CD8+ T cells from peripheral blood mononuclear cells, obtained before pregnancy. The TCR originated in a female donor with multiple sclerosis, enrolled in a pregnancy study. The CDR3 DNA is TGTGCCAGCAGCTTAACCGATCAGGAAATTCCCTACGAGCAGTACTTC. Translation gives CASSLTDQEIPYEQYF.